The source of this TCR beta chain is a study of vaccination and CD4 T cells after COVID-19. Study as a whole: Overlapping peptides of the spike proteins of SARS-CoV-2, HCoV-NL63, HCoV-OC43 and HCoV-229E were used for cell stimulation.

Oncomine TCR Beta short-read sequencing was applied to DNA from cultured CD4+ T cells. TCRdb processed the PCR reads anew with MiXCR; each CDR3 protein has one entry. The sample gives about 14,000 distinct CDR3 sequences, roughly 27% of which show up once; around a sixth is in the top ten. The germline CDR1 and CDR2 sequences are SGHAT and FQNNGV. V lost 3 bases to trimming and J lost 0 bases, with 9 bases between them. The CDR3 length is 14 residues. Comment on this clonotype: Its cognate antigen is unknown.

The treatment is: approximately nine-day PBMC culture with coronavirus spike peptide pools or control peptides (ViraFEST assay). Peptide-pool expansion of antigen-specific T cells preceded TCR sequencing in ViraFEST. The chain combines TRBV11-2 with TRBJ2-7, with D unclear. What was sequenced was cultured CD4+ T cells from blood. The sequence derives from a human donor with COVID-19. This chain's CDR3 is CASSFVRSSYEQYF. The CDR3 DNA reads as TGTGCCAGCAGCTTCGTCAGGAGCTCCTACGAGCAGTACTTC.